These T cell receptor beta chains were read from a single sample in a study of T cell responses to AZD1222 COVID-19 vaccine. Assay used: immunoSEQ multiplex PCR; TCRdb lists only in-frame clones, some missing. The repertoire holds 250,000 to 300,000 clones, around 93% seen once, with 0.55% in the top ten. The material sequenced was peripheral blood, taken 28 days after the second AZD1222 dose. The receptors were gathered from an adult who received the AZD1222 COVID-19 vaccine. CDR3s include the opening cysteine and the closing phenylalanine or tryptophan. The D gene is left open where the match is weak. Clone size is stated in some rows and not others, as once, few, many or a class when expanded.

j_call v_call d_call clone_size cdr3_aa cdr3_nt
TRBJ1-6 TRBV30 TRBD1 once CAWSVGGWRADSPLHF TGTGCCTGGAGTGTAGGGGGCTGGAGGGCGGATTCACCCCTCCACTTT
TRBJ1-5 TRBV6-6 TRBD1 - CASSRPGQGVVSQPQHF TGTGCCAGCAGTCGACCCGGTCAGGGGGTGGTGAGTCAGCCCCAGCATTTT
TRBJ1-2 TRBV18 - - CASSPRQPWDGYTF TGTGCCAGCTCACCACGGCAGCCCTGGGATGGCTACACCTTC
TRBJ2-3 TRBV27 - - CASSATRYTQYF TGTGCCAGCAGTGCGACTAGATATACGCAGTATTTT
TRBJ2-5 TRBV5-1 - - CASTPAASRAIETQYF TGCGCCAGCACCCCCGCAGCTTCTAGGGCGATAGAGACCCAGTACTTC
TRBJ2-7 TRBV6-5 TRBD1 - CASSYSGQGNEQYF TGTGCCAGCAGTTACTCTGGACAGGGAAACGAGCAGTACTTC
TRBJ2-7 TRBV7-2 - - CASSWDVFNYEQYF TGTGCCAGCAGCTGGGACGTCTTTAATTACGAGCAGTACTTC
TRBJ1-1 TRBV5-1 - once CASSLKLDTEAFF TGCGCCAGCAGCTTGAAGTTAGACACTGAAGCTTTCTTT
TRBJ1-5 TRBV5-1 TRBD1 - CASSSVQGASGPQHF TGCGCCAGCAGCTCGGTCCAGGGGGCCTCTGGGCCCCAGCATTTT
TRBJ2-1 TRBV5-1 - - CASNADSYNEQFF TGCGCCAGCAACGCTGACTCCTACAATGAGCAGTTCTTC
TRBJ1-5 TRBV24-1 - - CATSAGPGGNQPQHF TGTGCCACCAGTGCGGGTCCGGGGGGAAATCAGCCCCAGCATTTT
TRBJ2-5 TRBV7-9 TRBD1 - CASSRGTGTVATQYF TGTGCCAGCAGCCGAGGGACAGGGACGGTTGCGACCCAGTACTTC
TRBJ1-1 TRBV7-2 TRBD1 - CASSPTGTLTTEAFF TGTGCCAGCAGCCCGACAGGGACCCTCACCACTGAAGCTTTCTTT
TRBJ1-1 TRBV6-5 - - CASVRTEKRDAFF TGTGCCAGCGTCCGAACAGAGAAAAGGGACGCTTTCTTT
TRBJ1-1 TRBV28 TRBD1 - CASSLPQGAGTEAFF TGTGCCAGCAGTTTACCTCAGGGGGCGGGGACTGAAGCTTTCTTT
TRBJ2-3 TRBV4-2 - - CASSQDGEAPTDTQYF TGTGCCAGCAGCCAAGATGGGGAGGCCCCCACAGATACGCAGTATTTT
TRBJ2-1 TRBV7-3 TRBD1 - CASSVNRGPQFF TGTGCCAGCAGCGTAAACAGGGGTCCCCAGTTCTTC
TRBJ2-7 TRBV27 TRBD2 - CASSLSTSGSGEQYF TGTGCCAGCAGTTTATCTACTAGCGGGAGTGGCGAGCAGTACTTC
TRBJ1-6 TRBV27 - - CASSTTTGNSPLHF TGTGCCAGCAGTACCACGACGGGGAATTCACCCCTCCACTTT
TRBJ2-1 TRBV16 - - CASGRYNEQFF TGTGCCAGCGGACGATACAATGAGCAGTTCTTC
TRBJ1-2 TRBV6-1 - - CASSEGRVYGYTF TGTGCCAGCAGTGAAGGCAGGGTGTATGGCTACACCTTC
TRBJ2-7 TRBV7-2 - - CASSSPDRLVVGYEQYF TGTGCCAGCAGCTCCCCGGATCGACTAGTCGTCGGGTACGAGCAGTACTTC
TRBJ1-5 TRBV4-2 TRBD1 once CASSQEAAQGGNQPQHF TGTGCCAGCAGCCAAGAGGCGGCACAGGGGGGCAATCAGCCCCAGCATTTT
TRBJ2-7 TRBV5-7 - - CASSPWWGSSYEQYF TGTGCCAGCAGCCCATGGTGGGGGAGCTCCTACGAGCAGTACTTC
TRBJ1-2 TRBV5-1 - - CASSLDTGYGYTF TGCGCCAGCAGCTTGGATACAGGTTATGGCTACACCTTC
TRBJ2-7 TRBV28 - - CASSLSLFSGWEQYF TGTGCCAGCAGTTTATCGCTGTTTTCGGGATGGGAGCAGTACTTC
TRBJ2-5 TRBV30 - - CAWTTAPGTQYF TGTGCCTGGACGACTGCTCCGGGGACCCAGTACTTC
TRBJ2-7 TRBV6-5 TRBD1 - CASRRQGQDEQYF TGTGCCAGCAGGAGACAGGGGCAGGACGAGCAGTACTTC
TRBJ1-2 TRBV2 - - CASQKTFWGYTF TGTGCCAGCCAGAAAACCTTCTGGGGCTACACCTTC
TRBJ1-2 TRBV11-2 - - CASSLFGRQLNYGYTF TGTGCCAGCAGCTTATTTGGCCGACAGCTTAACTATGGCTACACCTTC
TRBJ2-7 TRBV28 - - CASTPLQGTYEQYF TGTGCCAGCACCCCTCTACAGGGAACCTACGAGCAGTACTTC
TRBJ2-5 TRBV4-3 - - CASSQPAVQETQYF TGCGCCAGCAGCCAACCGGCAGTGCAAGAGACCCAGTACTTC
TRBJ1-1 TRBV5-1 - - CASSPGDLKLTEAFF TGCGCCAGCAGCCCGGGGGACCTTAAGCTCACTGAAGCTTTCTTT
TRBJ2-1 TRBV28 - - CASSWAPGVSYNEQFF TGTGCCAGCAGTTGGGCGCCAGGGGTCTCCTACAATGAGCAGTTCTTC
TRBJ2-7 TRBV6-2/TRBV6-3 TRBD1 - CASSYSMGQGSTYEQYF TGTGCCAGCAGTTACTCGATGGGACAGGGGTCGACCTACGAGCAGTACTTC
TRBJ2-3 TRBV6-2/TRBV6-3 TRBD2 - CASSLQRGGGDTQYF TGTGCCAGCAGTCTACAGCGGGGGGGCGGAGATACGCAGTATTTT
TRBJ1-2 TRBV15 - once CATSRDRVLYGYTF TGTGCCACCAGCAGAGATAGGGTACTTTATGGCTACACCTTC
TRBJ2-7 TRBV4-1 - - CASSQGREQYF TGCGCCAGCAGCCAAGGGCGGGAGCAGTACTTC
TRBJ1-1 TRBV2 TRBD1 - CASSGDSPEAFF TGTGCCAGCAGCGGGGACAGTCCTGAAGCTTTCTTT
TRBJ1-1 TRBV7-9 TRBD1 - CASSIGTGTEAFF TGTGCCAGCAGCATAGGGACAGGGACTGAAGCTTTCTTT
TRBJ2-1 TRBV4-1 TRBD2 - CASSRVAGADYNEQFF TGCGCCAGCAGCCGAGTAGCGGGAGCTGACTACAATGAGCAGTTCTTC
TRBJ2-1 TRBV9 - once CASRGNGNEQFF TGTGCCAGCCGTGGGAACGGCAATGAGCAGTTCTTC
TRBJ2-7 TRBV6-6 TRBD2 - CASSSTRGDEQYF TGTGCCAGCAGTTCAACCCGGGGGGACGAGCAGTACTTC
TRBJ1-2 TRBV6-5 - - CASRFTGDYGYTF TGTGCCAGCAGGTTCACAGGTGACTATGGCTACACCTTC
TRBJ2-7 TRBV13 - - CASSPQGSYEQYF TGTGCCAGCAGCCCACAGGGATCCTACGAGCAGTACTTC
TRBJ2-1 TRBV5-6 TRBD2 - CASSSLAGGGNEQFF TGTGCCAGCAGCTCACTAGCGGGAGGGGGGAATGAGCAGTTCTTC
TRBJ2-6 TRBV27 TRBD2 - CASRDPLAGARSGANVLTF TGTGCCAGCAGGGACCCTCTAGCGGGGGCCCGCTCTGGGGCCAACGTCCTGACTTTC
TRBJ2-5 TRBV5-1 - - CASSLDSSGQETQYF TGCGCCAGCAGCTTGGATTCGTCGGGGCAAGAGACCCAGTACTTC
TRBJ2-5 TRBV4-2 TRBD1 - CASSQDGTGQETQYF TGTGCCAGCAGCCAAGATGGGACAGGGCAAGAGACCCAGTACTTC
TRBJ1-1 TRBV9 TRBD1 - CASSVRRGAYTEAFF TGTGCCAGCAGCGTTCGCAGGGGGGCATACACTGAAGCTTTCTTT
TRBJ1-4 TRBV10-2 TRBD1 - CASSATQGSGNEKLFF TGCGCCAGCAGTGCGACACAGGGGAGTGGTAATGAAAAACTGTTTTTT
TRBJ1-2 TRBV29-1 TRBD1 - CSFGQDYGYTF TGCAGCTTTGGACAGGACTATGGCTACACCTTC
TRBJ1-3 TRBV5-5 - - CASSLDLPSGNTIYF TGTGCCAGCAGCTTGGACCTTCCCTCTGGAAACACCATATATTTT
TRBJ2-7 TRBV7-2 TRBD1 few CASSPGTGSYEQYF TGTGCCAGCAGTCCCGGGACAGGGTCCTACGAGCAGTACTTC
TRBJ2-7 TRBV9 TRBD1 - CASSVGDRFHEQYF TGTGCCAGCAGCGTAGGGGACAGGTTTCACGAGCAGTACTTC
TRBJ2-5 TRBV7-9 - - CASSSRGQGLGETQYF TGTGCCAGCAGCTCCAGGGGACAAGGGTTGGGGGAGACCCAGTACTTC
TRBJ1-1 TRBV28 - - CASSSPGTVDAFF TGTGCCAGCAGTTCCCCCGGGACCGTAGATGCTTTCTTT
TRBJ2-7 TRBV20-1 - - CSARGPLGQYF TGCAGTGCTAGAGGACCGCTCGGGCAGTACTTC
TRBJ2-2 TRBV25-1 - - CASSEYSGSTGELFF TGTGCCAGCAGTGAATATTCGGGGTCCACCGGGGAGCTGTTTTTT